This T cell receptor (beta chain) was sequenced in a study of CD8 T cells in Susac syndrome. General study results and limits: The greatest CD8+ clonal expansion in Susac occurred in TEMRA cells and in active patients.

Trimming took 3 bases from V and 8 from J, leaving 2 bases between them. Germline V gene lookup returns CDR1 SEHNR and CDR2 FQNEAQ (reference sequence). The CDR3 runs 10 residues. Points on this clonotype: Its target is unknown.

RNA totalling roughly 0.5 to 1 ug underwent reverse transcription with random hexamers. MiXCR, applied by TCRdb to the immunoSEQ multiplex PCR reads, yields one record per CDR3 protein. The sample includes tens of thousands of distinct CDR3 sequences, roughly 92% seen only once; the top ten take around 0.45%. Material for sequencing was CD8+ T cells from PBMCs. This chain connects TRBV7-9 to TRBJ2-1; D gene ambiguous. This sequence originates from a human donor with Susac syndrome. The CDR3 DNA sequence: TGTGCCAGCAGCTTGGATGAGCAGTTCTTC. Encoded protein: CASSLDEQFF. Together with reference TRBV7-9 and TRBJ2-1, the CDR3 gives the full variable domain: DTGVSQNPRHKITKRGQNVTFRCDPISEHNRLYWYRQTLGQGPEFLTYFQNEAQLEKSRLLSDRFSAERPKGSFSTLEIQRTEQGDSAMYLCASSLDEQFFGPGTRLTVL.